This T cell receptor beta chain was found in a study of shared clonotypes between healthy human individuals. Only in-frame clones appear in the TCRdb table, and some are missing; sequencing was by immunoSEQ multiplex PCR. The data show fewer than 850,000 clones, with around 96% seen just once and less than 0.3% held by the top ten. V was clipped by 2 bases and J by 0 bases; unmatched bases: 2. Germline V gene lookup returns CDR1 MGHRA and CDR2 YSYEKL. This CDR3 spans 16 amino acids. Terminally differentiated effector memory CD45RA+ cells were excluded from the naive CD8 cells, which were CD45RO-negative and positively selected for CCR7.

Sequencing was done on a sample of naive CD8+ T cells sorted from blood. The gene calls are TRBV4-1 and TRBJ2-1, with TRBD2 matching over 9 bases. This sequence was found in a man aged 30 to 39 in good health. Written as DNA, the CDR3 is TGCGCCAGCAGCCAACTAGCGGGGAGCTCCTACAATGAGCAGTTCTTC. Encoded protein: CASSQLAGSSYNEQFF.